The 6 T cell receptor beta chains reported below all come from one sample, sequenced in a study of graft-versus-host responses after intestinal transplantation (dated by TCRdb to the early 2020s). Libraries were prepared through the immunoSEQ multiplex PCR assay. Entries here come from immuneACCESS through TCRdb and include only in-frame sequences with V and J called. Some clones fail to appear in such tables; in the studies checked, an unresolved V gene covers under half of the shortfall, and the cause of the remainder is unknown. For this sample there are 21,000 or so clones; nearly 90% appear just once. The ten largest account for around 5% of the sample. The specimen was PBMCs, collected around 65 days after intestinal transplantation. All receptors come from a human patient who received an intestinal transplant, so some T cells may come from the graft donor.

The chain combines TRBV15 with TRBJ1-1, with 7 bases that match TRBD1. After removal of 0 bases from V and 2 bases from J, the junction contained 9 bases not matched to a gene. CDR1 and CDR2 from the germline V gene are LNHNV and YYDKDF (reference sequence). The CDR3 consists of 17 residues. The CDR3 protein is CATSRERLGQANTEAFF. CDR3 DNA sequence: TGTGCCACCAGCAGAGAGCGCCTAGGACAGGCAAACACTGAAGCTTTCTTT.

The V and J genes are TRBV19 and TRBJ1-5, with D maybe TRBD1 (5 bases). The CDR3 consists of 15 residues. V lost 3 bases, J lost 2 bases, and 11 bases lay in between. Germline lookup yields CDR1 LNHDA and CDR2 SQIVND (reference sequence). This CDR3 is CASSIFREGNQPQHF. The CDR3 DNA follows: TGTGCCAGTAGTATTTTCAGGGAGGGCAATCAGCCCCAGCATTTT.

This clone has a single count. The gene calls are TRBV7-9 and TRBJ2-1, with TRBD2 matching over 7 bases. Per germline, CDR1 SEHNR and CDR2 FQNEAQ (reference sequence). CDR3 length: 15 residues. The V segment lost 3 bases and the J segment 5 bases; nucleotides outside the gene matches: 7. The CDR3 protein is CASSFFRDYNNEQFF. The CDR3 nucleotides read TGTGCCAGCAGCTTCTTCCGGGACTACAACAATGAGCAGTTCTTC.

The rearrangement joins TRBV10-3 to TRBJ2-1; a possible D gene is TRBD1 (5 bases). The ends were cut back, 4 bases at V and 6 bases at J, with 16 bases in the middle. Germline V gives CDR1 ENHRY, CDR2 SYGVKD. The CDR3 length is 15 residues. In DNA form, the CDR3 reads TGTGCCATCAGTGTATTTGGCAGGGTAGGCAATGAGCAGTTCTTC. Protein sequence: CAISVFGRVGNEQFF.

This clone was seen a handful of times. The V and J genes are TRBV10-1 and TRBJ1-2; 7 bases are shared with TRBD1. CDR1 is WNHNN, CDR2 SYGVQD, per germline (reference sequence). The CDR3 has 15 residues. The J segment lost 4 bases and the V segment lost 6 bases, leaving 11 bases of the junction unmatched. The CDR3 loop is CASRTGAGRVYGYTF. The CDR3 DNA follows: TGCGCCAGCAGAACAGGGGCCGGCCGAGTCTATGGCTACACCTTC.

The chain employs TRBV18 and TRBJ2-1, with 7 bases identical to TRBD2. The V and J ends lost 3 bases and 0 bases, in that order; junction bases with no gene match: 8. Germline CDR1 reads KGHSH; CDR2 reads LQKENI. This CDR3 comprises 17 residues. This CDR3 is CASSPWEGPSSYNEQFF. CDR3 in DNA: TGTGCCAGCTCACCTTGGGAGGGCCCAAGCTCCTACAATGAGCAGTTCTTC. Full variable domain (rest looked up from reference TRBV18 and TRBJ2-1): NAGVMQNPRHLVRRRGQEARLRCSPMKGHSHVYWYRQLPEEGLKFMVYLQKENIIDESGMPKERFSAEFPKEGPSILRIQQVVRGDSAAYFCASSPWEGPSSYNEQFFGPGTRLTVL.